This is a list of T cell receptor beta chains from one sample in a study of OX40 agonist ivuxolimab in advanced cancers. The method was immunoSEQ multiplex PCR; TCRdb's version includes in-frame clones alone and lacks a portion of them. The table includes approximately 66,000 clones, around 85% detected once. Sequences were derived from CD4+ or CD8+ T cells sorted from blood, sampled in a trial of the OX40 agonist ivuxolimab. The receptors stem from an adult with an advanced solid tumor such as melanoma, head and neck, liver or kidney cancer. Both conserved end residues are part of each CDR3. A D gene is named only where the DNA matches it firmly. Expanded clones are given a class, and other clones once, few, many or no size at all.

TRBV10-3	-	TRBJ2-2	-	TGTGCCATCAGTGTAGACAGGACCTTCACCGGGGAGCTGTTTTTT	CAISVDRTFTGELFF
TRBV30	-	TRBJ2-1	TRBD2	TGTGCCTGGAGTGACCTGGGACTAGCGGGGGGGCAGTTCTTC	CAWSDLGLAGGQFF
TRBV7-2	-	TRBJ2-1	-	TGTGCCAGCAGCTTATTTATTGGCAATGAGCAGTTCTTC	CASSLFIGNEQFF
TRBV12-5	-	TRBJ1-5	TRBD1	TGTGCTAGTGGTTCTGGGGTCCGGGACAGAAGGATCGGCAATCAGCCCCAGCATTTT	CASGSGVRDRRIGNQPQHF
TRBV5-1	-	TRBJ1-3	TRBD1	TGCGCCAGCAGCTTTACAGGGGATGGTGGAAACACCATATATTTT	CASSFTGDGGNTIYF
TRBV5-6	-	TRBJ2-5	TRBD1	TGTGCCAGCAGCTTGGGCAGGGGGCGAGAGACCCAGTACTTC	CASSLGRGRETQYF
TRBV19	-	TRBJ1-5	-	TGTGCCAGTACCACCGGGCCAGGGAGCAATCAGCCCCAGCATTTT	CASTTGPGSNQPQHF
TRBV29-1	few	TRBJ2-7	-	TGCAGCGTTGACACGGGGTCCTGGGACGAGCAGTACTTC	CSVDTGSWDEQYF
TRBV5-8	-	TRBJ2-3	-	TGTGCCAGCAGCTTGACCACAGATACGCAGTATTTT	CASSLTTDTQYF
TRBV11-3	-	TRBJ1-4	-	TGTGCCAGCAGTCCATACAGGGAAGGAAATGAAAAACTGTTTTTT	CASSPYREGNEKLFF
TRBV6-1	-	TRBJ1-2	-	TGTGCCAGCGGGCCCCTGGGTGGCTACACCTTC	CASGPLGGYTF
TRBV11-3	-	TRBJ2-5	TRBD2	TGTGCCAGCAGCTTAGGTCTAGCGGGAGAAACAGAGACCCAGTACTTC	CASSLGLAGETETQYF
TRBV6-5	-	TRBJ1-5	TRBD1	TGTGCCAGCAGTTCTAAAAGGGGACAGGGCAATCAGCCCCAGCATTTT	CASSSKRGQGNQPQHF
TRBV5-6	-	TRBJ2-1	TRBD2	TGTGCCAGCAGCTTGGGACTAGCGGAATACAATGAGCAGTTCTTC	CASSLGLAEYNEQFF
TRBV2	once	TRBJ2-5	-	TGTGCCAGCAACCTCGGGGGGCCCCAAGAGACCCAGTACTTC	CASNLGGPQETQYF
TRBV5-4	-	TRBJ1-2	-	TGTGCCAGCAGCCCCGGCTGGGAAACTGAAGCTAACTATGGCTACACCTTC	CASSPGWETEANYGYTF
TRBV6-5	-	TRBJ1-1	TRBD1	TGTGCCAGCAGCCCCAGACAGGGTAGTGAAGCTTTCTTT	CASSPRQGSEAFF
TRBV7-9	few	TRBJ2-2	-	TGTGCCAGCAGCCCCGGCGCAGGGATAAACACCGGGGAGCTGTTTTTT	CASSPGAGINTGELFF
TRBV19	-	TRBJ1-2	-	TGTGCCAGTACCCCTCGGGAGTTTCAAGGCTACACCTTC	CASTPREFQGYTF
TRBV5-5	-	TRBJ2-5	-	TGTGCCAGCAGCTCAGGGTTTCGGGAGACCCAGTACTTC	CASSSGFRETQYF
TRBV5-1	-	TRBJ1-4	TRBD1	TGCGCCAGCAGCTCGACAGGGAGTAATGAAAAACTGTTTTTT	CASSSTGSNEKLFF
TRBV7-9	-	TRBJ2-7	TRBD1	TGTGCCAGCAGCAGTAGGACAGGGAGGAAAGACGAGCAGTACTTC	CASSSRTGRKDEQYF
TRBV5-6	-	TRBJ2-7	-	TGTGCCAGCAGCTTGGCAGGACAAACCTACGAGCAGTACTTC	CASSLAGQTYEQYF
TRBV29-1	-	TRBJ2-7	TRBD2	TGCAGCGTTGAAACTAGCGGGAGTTACTACGAGCAGTACTTC	CSVETSGSYYEQYF
TRBV6-1	-	TRBJ2-2	-	TGTGCCAGCAGTGACCGTTGGAACACCGGGGAGCTGTTTTTT	CASSDRWNTGELFF
TRBV2	once	TRBJ1-2	-	TGTGCCAGCAGTGATAGGTATGGCTACACCTTC	CASSDRYGYTF
TRBV5-6	-	TRBJ1-1	-	TGTGCCAGCAGCTTAACAGGACGCACCGTAAAGAACACTGAAGCTTTCTTT	CASSLTGRTVKNTEAFF
TRBV28	-	TRBJ2-7	TRBD1	TGTGCCAGCAGCTCCCGCCGGGACAGGGACGAGCAGTACTTC	CASSSRRDRDEQYF
TRBV7-7	-	TRBJ2-5	TRBD2	TGTGCCAGCAGCTTAAGTGGGGGGGAAGAGACCCAGTACTTC	CASSLSGGEETQYF
TRBV29-1	-	TRBJ2-5	-	TGCAGCGTAACGGAGGGAGAGACCCAGTACTTC	CSVTEGETQYF
TRBV7-8	-	TRBJ1-1	-	TGTGCCAGCAGCCGCAGAACAGGAGGGTACACTGAAGCTTTCTTT	CASSRRTGGYTEAFF
TRBV28	-	TRBJ2-5	-	TGTGCCAGCAGCAGGAGGGGGAAAACGGGAGCAGAGACCCAGTACTTC	CASSRRGKTGAETQYF
TRBV7-7	-	TRBJ2-1	-	TGTGCTAGCAGCCCAGGTGGTGACGGTGAGCAGTTCTTC	CASSPGGDGEQFF
TRBV30	-	TRBJ2-7	TRBD1	TGTGCCTCCGGGACAGGGGGTAACGAGCAGTACTTC	CASGTGGNEQYF
TRBV7-2	few	TRBJ1-1	TRBD1	TGTGCCAGCAGCCCAAACACAGGGGCTGAAGCTTTCTTT	CASSPNTGAEAFF
TRBV30	-	TRBJ2-7	-	TGTGCCTCGCGGGACTTCTTGACCTACGAGCAGTACTTC	CASRDFLTYEQYF
TRBV6-5	-	TRBJ1-1	TRBD1	TGTGCCAGCAGTCCAAGACAGGGAGGATTGGCTGAAGCTTTCTTT	CASSPRQGGLAEAFF
TRBV11-2	-	TRBJ1-5	-	TGTGCCAGCAGCTTAGAGGGGAGCAACAATCAGCCCCAGCATTTT	CASSLEGSNNQPQHF
TRBV5-1	once	TRBJ2-3	-	TGCGCCAGCAGCTTGGCCCCGGGTAGAACAGATACGCAGTATTTT	CASSLAPGRTDTQYF
TRBV9	-	TRBJ1-4	TRBD1	TGTGCCAGCAGCGCGGTGGGACAGGGGGCGAAACCGGCTGAAAAACTGTTTTTT	CASSAVGQGAKPAEKLFF
TRBV7-3	-	TRBJ2-7	-	TGTGCCAGCAGCCTCCGACTAGTGGGTTCGCATGAGCAGTACTTC	CASSLRLVGSHEQYF
TRBV6-5	-	TRBJ1-5	-	TGTGCCAGCAGTTACTCTTTTACAGGGAATCAGCCCCAGCATTTT	CASSYSFTGNQPQHF
TRBV2	-	TRBJ2-7	TRBD2	TGTGCCAGCAGCAGGACTAGCGGGTACGAGCAGTACTTC	CASSRTSGYEQYF
TRBV7-2	once	TRBJ2-5	TRBD1	TGTGCCAGCAGCTTAGGACAGGGGGCTCAAGAGACCCAGTACTTC	CASSLGQGAQETQYF
TRBV5-1	-	TRBJ2-3	TRBD1	TGCGCCAGCAGCAATAGGGACAGCGGCACAGATACGCAGTATTTT	CASSNRDSGTDTQYF
TRBV5-1	-	TRBJ1-1	-	TGCGCCAGCAGTCCGGGGAACACTGAAGCTTTCTTT	CASSPGNTEAFF
TRBV6-1	-	TRBJ1-5	-	TGTGCCAGCAGTGAAGCGCTGGGGGGTGACCAGCCCCAGCATTTT	CASSEALGGDQPQHF